The text below deals with one T cell receptor (beta chain). The study drew participants aged about 18 to 95 years from under 30 US areas. Two negative PCRs, clearance, or symptom resolution had been documented for recovered Cohort 3 donors. This sample stems from a study of blood T cell repertoires in COVID-19. CDR1 and CDR2 from the germline V gene are LGHNT and FRNRAP. The CDR3 contains 11 residues. The ends were cut back, 6 bases at V and 15 bases at J, with 15 bases in the middle. Original analysis: Reference gene primer amplification gave nucleated cell count estimates. Libraries were prepared by immunoSEQ multiplex PCR; TCRdb keeps only in-frame clonotypes and omits some of them. V and J calls and clone size are those listed in that table; D and trimming were worked out from the DNA. The sample shows about 330,000 clones, over 75% of them seen only once.

The sequenced material came from PBMCs or T cells enriched from blood (not recorded which). The V and J genes are TRBV12-5 and TRBJ1-5; D is uncertain. This receptor was identified in a young woman who had recovered from COVID-19. The CDR3 DNA reads TGTGCTAGTGGATACCGTACGGTCGTGCATTTT. It specifies CASGYRTVVHF.